The clone carrying this TCR beta chain was seen once. The sample originates from a study of tumor T cells in aggressive B-cell lymphoma. Using immunoSEQ multiplex PCR, the repertoire was profiled, and TCRdb retains in-frame clones only, with some absent. The sample holds about 2,100 clones, approximately 86% seen once. Germline lookup yields CDR1 MDHEN and CDR2 SYDVKM. The CDR3 spans 14 residues. V gene TRBV28 combines with J gene TRBJ2-7; 7 bases are shared with TRBD1. The J call is uncertain, as TRBJ2-5 better fits the DNA end. The specimen sequenced was tumor tissue. This clonotype originated in an adult with diffuse large B cell lymphoma. DNA of the CDR3: TGTGCCAGCAGTCAACCAGGGGGCCAAGAGACCCAGTACTTC. As protein: CASSQPGGQETQYF.